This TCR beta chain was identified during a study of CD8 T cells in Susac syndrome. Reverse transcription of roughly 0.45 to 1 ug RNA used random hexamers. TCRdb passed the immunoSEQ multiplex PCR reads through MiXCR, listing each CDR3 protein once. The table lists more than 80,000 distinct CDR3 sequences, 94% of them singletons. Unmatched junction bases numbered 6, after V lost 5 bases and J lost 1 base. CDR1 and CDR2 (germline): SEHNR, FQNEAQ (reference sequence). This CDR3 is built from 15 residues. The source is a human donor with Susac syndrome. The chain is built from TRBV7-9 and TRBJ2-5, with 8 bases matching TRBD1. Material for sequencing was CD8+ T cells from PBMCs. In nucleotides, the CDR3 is TGTGCCAGCAGCCCGCGGGACAGGTTCCAAGAGACCCAGTACTTC. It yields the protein CASSPRDRFQETQYF.